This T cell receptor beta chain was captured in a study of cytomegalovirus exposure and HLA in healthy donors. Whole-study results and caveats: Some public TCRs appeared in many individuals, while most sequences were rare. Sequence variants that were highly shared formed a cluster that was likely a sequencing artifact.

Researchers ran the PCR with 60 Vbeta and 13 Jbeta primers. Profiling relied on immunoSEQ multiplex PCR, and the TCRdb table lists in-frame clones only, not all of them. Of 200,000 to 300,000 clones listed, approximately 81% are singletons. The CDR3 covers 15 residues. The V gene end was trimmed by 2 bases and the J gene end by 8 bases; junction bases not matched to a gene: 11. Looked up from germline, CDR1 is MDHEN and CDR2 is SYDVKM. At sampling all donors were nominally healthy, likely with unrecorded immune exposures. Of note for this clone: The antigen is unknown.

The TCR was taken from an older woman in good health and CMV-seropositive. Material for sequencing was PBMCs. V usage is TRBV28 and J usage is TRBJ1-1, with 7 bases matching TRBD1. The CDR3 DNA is TGTGCCAGCAGTTTACCTAACAGGGGCTCCCTCGAAGCTTTCTTT. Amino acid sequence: CASSLPNRGSLEAFF.